This record looks at one TCR beta chain sequence and its context. Its target is unknown. This sample is part of a study of cytomegalovirus exposure and HLA in healthy donors. Study results and caveats: In a later analysis, compared with equally common non-associated chains, HLA-associated beta chains were more expanded.

PCR amplification relied on 60 Vbeta primers (plus 13 Jbeta primers). Only in-frame clones appear in the TCRdb table, and some are missing; sequencing was by immunoSEQ multiplex PCR. This sample yields over 150,000 clones, of which over 60% are seen a single time; under 4.5% belongs to the top ten. The sample consisted of PBMCs. The TCR was taken from a woman between 35 and 50 years old in good health and CMV-seronegative.

The CDR3 spells CASSPLGDRYTEAFF. The DNA of the CDR3 is TGTGCCAGCTCGCCCTTAGGGGATAGGTACACTGAAGCTTTCTTT. This chain uses TRBV18 with TRBJ1-1, with TRBD1 as a possible D gene (5 bases). The CDR3 consists of 15 residues. Germline V gene lookup returns CDR1 KGHSH and CDR2 LQKENI. Trimming took 6 bases from V and 3 from J, leaving 17 bases between them.